This TCR beta chain was sequenced in a study of T cells expressing NK-cell markers. Study summary: From sorted CD3+CD56+NKG2C+, CD3+CD56+NKG2C- and CD3+CD56-NKG2C+ T cells came the TCR beta repertoires.

TCR beta cDNA was made by 5'RACE template switching with UMIs. From its re-call of the 5' RACE reads, TCRdb lists each CDR3 protein once, without DNA. The sample table sets out approximately 550,000 distinct CDR3 sequences. The TCR comes from a man in his late teens or twenties in good health. Sequencing used blood T cells: a sorted CD56 or NKG2C T cell subset, CD4+ or CD8+ T cells, or bulk PBMC T cells (not recorded which).

Here the CDR3 reads CASSAGGAQQYF. V is TRBV10-2 and J is TRBJ2-7; the D gene TCRdb calls, TRBD1, cannot be checked with no DNA. Germline loops: CDR1 WSHSY, CDR2 SAAADI. The length of the CDR3 is 12 residues.